The next 12 T cell receptor beta chains were all read from a single sample in a study of T cell changes during pregnancy in multiple sclerosis. The protocol was immunoSEQ multiplex PCR, while the TCRdb copy is restricted to in-frame clones and leaves out a portion. This table has some 59,000 clones, about 89% appearing once. Material: peripheral blood, obtained in the first trimester of pregnancy. The receptors were gathered from a female donor with multiple sclerosis, enrolled in a pregnancy study.

V is TRBV5-1 and J is TRBJ2-5; 7 bases match TRBD1. Germline loops: CDR1 SGHRS, CDR2 YFSETQ. CDR3 size: 14 residues. Trimming removed 4 bases from V and 0 bases from J; junction bases left unmatched: 3. CDR3 sequence reads: CASSAGGYQETQYF. The DNA of the CDR3 is TGCGCCAGCAGCGCAGGGGGATACCAAGAGACCCAGTACTTC.

The chain has TRBV18 and TRBJ1-2; D perhaps matches TRBD1 (6 bases). Germline V gene lookup returns CDR1 KGHSH and CDR2 LQKENI. There are 14 residues in the CDR3. V was clipped by 2 bases and J by 8 bases, with 15 bases between them. The CDR3 here is CASSPSSGQSGYTF. CDR3 DNA sequence: TGTGCCAGCTCACCATCTAGTGGACAGTCAGGCTACACCTTC.

CDR3: CASSHRDRVQSGANVLTF. The CDR3 bases are TGCGCCAGCAGCCACCGGGACAGGGTTCAATCTGGGGCCAACGTCCTGACTTTC. The chain combines TRBV4-1 with TRBJ2-6; 9 bases line up with TRBD1. Germline V gene lookup returns CDR1 MGHRA and CDR2 YSYEKL. The V segment lost 3 bases and the J segment 1 base; nucleotides outside the gene matches: 7. CDR3 size: 18 residues.

The chain recombines TRBV11-2 with TRBJ1-2, with 8 bases fitting TRBD1. This CDR3 spans 14 amino acids. Germline CDR1 is SGHAT and CDR2 is FQNNGV. The V gene end was trimmed by 5 bases and the J gene end by 4 bases; junction bases not matched to a gene: 6. In DNA form, the CDR3 reads TGTGCCAGCAGCACCGGACAGGGCGGCTATGGCTACACCTTC. This codes for CASSTGQGGYGYTF.

V and J are TRBV25-1 and TRBJ1-2, with D possibly being TRBD1 (5 bases). The CDR3 spans 11 residues. Per germline, CDR1 MGHDK and CDR2 SYGVNS. V was shortened by 5 bases and J by 4 bases, with 5 bases between the two germline ends. CDR3 in amino acids: CASSQGYGYTF. Written as DNA, the CDR3 is TGTGCCAGCAGTCAGGGCTATGGCTACACCTTC.

Written as DNA, the CDR3 is TGTGCCCCGATTACATGGGCCAGGAAGTCCTACGAGCAGTACTTC. Residues: CAPITWARKSYEQYF. The chain links TRBV11-3 to TRBJ2-7; unclear D gene. Trimming stripped 11 bases from V and 1 base from J, with 21 bases between. The CDR3 covers 15 residues. CDR1 is SGHNT, CDR2 YENEEA, per germline.

The chain has TRBV6-1 and TRBJ1-5, with a tentative D call TRBD1 (6 bases). CDR1 is MNHNS, CDR2 SASEGT, per germline. The V gene lost 6 bases and the J gene lost 4 bases, with 16 bases spanning the gap. The CDR3 sequence is 15 residues long. The CDR3 DNA reads as TGTGCCAGCAGGGACCGACAGGCGGAGAATCAGCCCCAGCATTTT. This codes for CASRDRQAENQPQHF.

This chain links TRBV9 with TRBJ1-5; 8 positions match TRBD1. Per germline, CDR1 SGDLS and CDR2 YYNGEE. After removal of 4 bases from V and 10 bases from J, the junction contained 13 bases not matched to a gene. The CDR3 loop spans 15 amino acids. The CDR3: CASSLSGQGGGPQHF. CDR3 nucleotides: TGTGCCAGCAGCTTATCCGGACAGGGTGGAGGTCCCCAGCATTTT.

V usage is TRBV6-1 and J usage is TRBJ2-1; D uncertain. V lost 4 bases and J 8 bases, leaving 9 bases between the germline ends. The CDR3 contains 12 residues. Germline CDR1 MNHNS, CDR2 SASEGT. CDR3: CASSVLSDEQFF. Here the CDR3 DNA reads TGTGCCAGCAGTGTGCTCAGTGATGAGCAGTTCTTC.

The chain has TRBV4-2 and TRBJ2-3; TRBD2 might be the D (6 bases). CDR1 and CDR2 from the germline V gene are LGHNA and YNFKEQ. Trimming left V 1 base short and J 4 bases short, with 18 bases between. The CDR3 spans 17 residues. Here the CDR3 DNA reads TGTGCCAGCAGCCAAGGGAGAGCGGGCGTTGCAGCAGATACGCAGTATTTT. It is translated as CASSQGRAGVAADTQYF.

The rearrangement joins TRBV19 to TRBJ2-3, with TRBD2 matching 11 bases. Germline assignment: CDR1 LNHDA and CDR2 SQIVND (reference sequence). J gave up 7 bases and V 7 bases, and 7 bases lay outside the gene matches. This CDR3 has 14 residues. CDR3 in amino acids: CASTLAGGRNTQYF. CDR3 DNA: TGTGCCAGTACCCTAGCGGGGGGAAGAAATACGCAGTATTTT.

The chain carries TRBV9 and TRBJ1-2; D may be TRBD1 (5 bases). This CDR3 is built from 14 residues. Germline values: CDR1 SGDLS, CDR2 YYNGEE. The ends were cut back, 0 bases at V and 2 bases at J, with 8 bases in the middle. DNA of the CDR3: TGTGCCAGCAGCGTAGATTCAGGGAACTATGGCTACACCTTC. It codes for CASSVDSGNYGYTF.